The 23 T cell receptor beta chains presented below share a single source sample, sequenced in a study of CD8+CD57+ T cells in acquired aplastic anemia. CDR3 and TCR beta VDJ profiling relied on a genomic DNA template. TCRdb fed the reads into MiXCR, producing one record per CDR3 protein. The table shows roughly 40,000 distinct CDR3 sequences, with approximately 71% occurring only once. Sequenced sample: sorted CD4+, CD8+, or CD8+CD57+ T cells (not recorded which) from PBMCs. These TCRs come from a human donor in good health, serving as a control.

J is TRBJ2-7 and V is TRBV2; D may be TRBD1 (6 bases). Germline-derived CDR1 and CDR2 are SNHLY and FYNNEI. With 6 bases removed from V and 5 bases from J, the gap between germline ends came to 11 bases. There are 12 residues in the CDR3. The CDR3 protein is CASRNRADEQYF. The DNA of the CDR3 is TGTGCCAGCAGGAACAGGGCGGACGAGCAGTACTTC.

To note about this clonotype: The conserved closing phenylalanine or tryptophan is absent in this CDR3, likely reflecting a read error. V usage is TRBV25-1 and J usage is TRBJ2-7; the match to TRBD1 covers 7 bases. The length of the CDR3 is 15 residues. CDR1 and CDR2 from the germline V gene are MGHDK and SYGVNS. V lost 4 bases to trimming and J lost 1 base; unmatched junction nucleotides: 7. CDR3 bases: TGTGCCAGCAGTGGACAAGGGACAGTTTCCTACGAGCAGTACCTC. Protein sequence: CASSGQGTVSYEQYL.

This clonotype showed up just a few times. This chain joins TRBV15 and TRBJ2-7; no reliable D call. The germline CDR1 and CDR2 sequences are LNHNV and YYDKDF (reference sequence). This CDR3 has 11 amino acids. Between the trimmed V and J ends, which lost 3 bases and 3 bases, there was a span of 3 bases. As DNA, the CDR3 is TGTGCCACCAGCAGCGGCTACGAGCAGTACTTC. Protein: CATSSGYEQYF.

As DNA, the CDR3 is TGCAGCGTTGAAGTAGGAACGCAGCAGCCCCAGCATTTT. It encodes CSVEVGTQQPQHF. The chain employs TRBV29-1 and TRBJ1-5; D not resolved. This CDR3 comprises 13 residues. From germline, CDR1 is SQVTM and CDR2 ANQGSEA. V lost 1 base and J lost 7, with 11 bases in between.

V gene TRBV5-5 combines with J gene TRBJ2-3; no reliable D call. Germline CDR1 SGHKS, CDR2 YYEKEE (reference sequence). The CDR3 is 12 amino acids. Trimming stripped 5 bases from V and 6 bases from J, with 10 bases between. DNA for the CDR3: TGTGCCAGCAGACCAGGAACGGATACGCAGTATTTT. As protein: CASRPGTDTQYF.

The chain combines TRBV4-1 with TRBJ1-6, with D uncertain. The ends were cut back, 3 bases at V and 7 bases at J, with 10 bases in the middle. Germline V gene sequence: CDR1 MGHRA, CDR2 YSYEKL. CDR3 length: 14 residues. CDR3 protein: CASSHLQGNSPLHF. In DNA, the CDR3 is TGCGCCAGCAGCCATCTTCAAGGGAATTCACCCCTCCACTTT.

The V and J genes are TRBV7-9 and TRBJ1-3, with D unclear. The germline gives CDR1 SEHNR, CDR2 FQNEAQ (reference sequence). The CDR3 sequence is 12 residues long. V was shortened by 4 bases and J by 4 bases, with 5 bases between the two germline ends. CDR3 sequence: CASSSLGNTIYF. The CDR3 bases are TGTGCCAGCAGCTCATTAGGAAACACCATATATTTT.

The chain couples TRBV20-1 to TRBJ1-3; D gene unclear. V was clipped by 5 bases and J by 3 bases, with 8 bases between them. This CDR3 is 12 amino acids long. Per germline, CDR1 DFQATT and CDR2 SNEGSKA (reference sequence). CDR3 sequence reads: CSAVIDGNTIYF. CDR3 coding DNA: TGCAGTGCTGTGATAGATGGAAACACCATATATTTT.

Relative to its sample, this clonotype is medium-sized. V usage is TRBV7-9 and J usage is TRBJ1-3; D remains ambiguous. CDR3 length equals 13 residues. Germline-derived CDR1 and CDR2 are SEHNR and FQNEAQ (reference sequence). Deletions cut 1 base from V and 2 bases from J, with 3 bases between. The CDR3 DNA sequence: TGTGCCAGCAGCTTAGGGGCTGGAAACACCATATATTTT. It translates to CASSLGAGNTIYF. The variable domain in full, with the rest retrieved from reference TRBV7-9 and TRBJ1-3, is DTGVSQNPRHKITKRGQNVTFRCDPISEHNRLYWYRQTLGQGPEFLTYFQNEAQLEKSRLLSDRFSAERPKGSFSTLEIQRTEQGDSAMYLCASSLGAGNTIYFGEGSWLTVV.

The V call is TRBV2, the J call TRBJ2-7, with 7 nucleotides matching TRBD2. The germline gives CDR1 SNHLY, CDR2 FYNNEI. J was trimmed by 0 bases and V by 5 bases; bases with no gene match: 4. This CDR3 has 14 amino acids. The CDR3 coding sequence is TGTGCCAGCAGTTACGGGGGGAGCTCCTACGAGCAGTACTTC. Its protein product is CASSYGGSSYEQYF.

The rearrangement uses TRBV2 and TRBJ1-5, with D uncertain. With 6 bases removed from V and 3 bases from J, the gap between germline ends came to 12 bases. Germline V lookup: CDR1 SNHLY, CDR2 FYNNEI. The CDR3 spans 14 residues. The CDR3 here is CASREEFSNQPQHF. The CDR3 DNA follows: TGTGCCAGCAGGGAGGAGTTTTCCAATCAGCCCCAGCATTTT.

A word on this clonotype: Its ends do not fully match the called genes, so a read error is possible. V gene TRBV5-1 combines with J gene TRBJ2-3, with unresolved D. The CDR3 totals 11 residues. Germline V gene sequence: CDR1 SGHRS, CDR2 YFSETQ. CDR3 bases: TGCACCAGCAGCTTGGGCGATACGCAGTATTTT. It specifies CTSSLGDTQYF.

J is TRBJ2-7 and V is TRBV2, with a possible D match to TRBD2 (5 bases). The length of the CDR3 is 12 residues. Looked up from germline, CDR1 is SNHLY and CDR2 is FYNNEI. Deletions cut 7 bases from V and 5 bases from J, with 12 bases between. In DNA form, the CDR3 reads TGTGCCAGCAACACGTACGGGGACGAGCAGTACTTC. Residues: CASNTYGDEQYF.

This clonotype has ten or more counts. The chain joins TRBV30 to TRBJ2-7; D may be TRBD2 (7 bases). The length of the CDR3 is 16 residues. Germline values: CDR1 GTSNPN, CDR2 SVGIG (reference sequence). V was shortened by 0 bases and J by 0 bases, with 15 bases between the two germline ends. In DNA, the CDR3 is TGTGCCTGGAGTGTACGTTGGGGGGGGGCCTCCTACGAGCAGTACTTC. Residues: CAWSVRWGGASYEQYF.

The chain joins TRBV15 to TRBJ2-7; no clear D. This CDR3 spans 14 amino acids. Germline V gene lookup returns CDR1 LNHNV and CDR2 YYDKDF (reference sequence). Trimming shortened V by 3 bases and J by 6 bases, and 15 bases separated the two germline ends. The CDR3 reads CATSRGNQGGEQYF. The CDR3 region has the DNA TGTGCCACCAGCAGGGGCAATCAAGGTGGCGAGCAGTACTTC.

This clonotype was seen many times. The genes are TRBV3-1 and TRBJ1-4, with a weak D call TRBD1 (5 bases). The germline V gene has CDR1 LGHDT and CDR2 YNNKEL (reference sequence). The V gene lost 1 base and the J gene lost 2 bases, with 8 bases spanning the gap. This CDR3 spans 15 amino acids. The CDR3 reads CASSQAQETNEKLFF. CDR3 coding DNA: TGTGCCAGCAGCCAAGCACAGGAGACTAATGAAAAACTGTTTTTT. Drawing the rest from reference TRBV3-1 and TRBJ1-4, the complete variable domain is DTAVSQTPKYLVTQMGNDKSIKCEQNLGHDTMYWYKQDSKKFLKIMFSYNNKELIINETVPNRFSPKSPDKAHLNLHINSLELGDSAVYFCASSQAQETNEKLFFGSGTQLSVL.

Ten or more counts support this clonotype. The chain has TRBV30 and TRBJ2-5, with 7 bases lining up with TRBD1. CDR1 is GTSNPN and CDR2 is SVGIG in the germline V gene (reference sequence). Germline trimming cut 2 bases from V and 0 bases from J; bases unmatched to any gene: 12. This CDR3 is 17 amino acids long. The CDR3 loop is CAWSLYTGTAYQETQYF. Written as DNA, the CDR3 is TGTGCCTGGAGTCTATACACCGGGACAGCGTACCAAGAGACCCAGTACTTC.

The V gene is TRBV9, the J gene TRBJ2-3; TRBD2 matches 11 bases. Germline V gives CDR1 SGDLS, CDR2 YYNGEE. The ends lost 3 bases at V and 5 bases at J; junction bases unmatched: 5. This CDR3 spans 15 amino acids. The CDR3 region has the DNA TGTGCCAGCAGCGCCGGGACTAGCGGAATAGATACGCAGTATTTT. Protein sequence: CASSAGTSGIDTQYF.

This clonotype was observed at least ten times. The rearrangement uses TRBV30 and TRBJ1-4; no clear D. CDR1 and CDR2 (germline): GTSNPN, SVGIG (reference sequence). This CDR3 comprises 16 residues. Trimming pared 5 bases from V and 4 bases from J, leaving 20 bases between. In nucleotides, the CDR3 is TGTGCCTGGGCGGGCGGGCCGTCGGTTATTAATGAAAAACTGTTTTTT. This gives the protein CAWAGGPSVINEKLFF.

The table lists this clonotype with many counts. The rearrangement uses TRBV9 and TRBJ2-2; 7 bases agree with TRBD1. The junction had 4 bases not matched to a gene; V was cut back by 4 bases and J by 4 bases. The CDR3 covers 14 residues. CDR1 SGDLS and CDR2 YYNGEE come from the germline V gene. CDR3 DNA sequence: TGTGCCAGCAGCCCGACAGGGAGCACCGGGGAGCTGTTTTTT. It is translated as CASSPTGSTGELFF.

Points on this clonotype: The junction shows a germline mismatch at one end, possibly a read error. This sequence joins TRBV9 and TRBJ2-7; the D is unclear. The CDR3 is 11 residues long. Germline CDR1 and CDR2: SGDLS and YYNGEE. The CDR3 region is CASSFDYEQYF. The CDR3, as DNA: TGCGCCAGCAGCTTCGACTACGAGCAGTACTTC.

V gene TRBV5-5 combines with J gene TRBJ1-2; no clear D gene. This CDR3 region has 13 residues. Trimming removed 4 bases at V and 4 bases at J, with 11 bases between. Germline V gene data show CDR1 as SGHKS and CDR2 as YYEKEE (reference sequence). The CDR3: CASSLSTVYGYTF. DNA for the CDR3: TGTGCCAGCAGCCTAAGCACAGTCTATGGCTACACCTTC.

V and J are TRBV9 and TRBJ1-6, with no clear D. The CDR3 spans 14 residues. V lost 2 bases, J lost 9 bases, and 12 bases lay in between. Germline CDR1 reads SGDLS; CDR2 reads YYNGEE. CDR3 nucleotide sequence: TGTGCCAGCAGCGTGGGTAGGCCGGTTTCACCCCTCCACTTT. It translates to CASSVGRPVSPLHF.